This paragraph covers one TCR beta chain sequence. In the source study's methods: Reference gene primer amplification gave nucleated cell count estimates. Here immunoSEQ multiplex PCR was the method, and the copy in TCRdb shows in-frame clones only, minus some. The V and J calls and the clone size are those of that table, but D and trimming were determined from the DNA. The sample lists roughly 280,000 clones, roughly 84% occurring once. The data stem from a study of blood T cell repertoires in COVID-19. Trimming left V 5 bases short and J 0 bases short, with 14 bases between. In germline, CDR1 is LNHDA, CDR2 SQIVND (reference sequence). The CDR3 runs 15 residues.

The chain links TRBV19 to TRBJ2-7; a possible D gene is TRBD1 (5 bases). Source material: peripheral blood. This receptor was obtained from a man aged 55 to 69 with acute or convalescent COVID-19. In DNA, the CDR3 is TGTGCCAGTAGTGATCAGGGTTACGGCTCCTACGAGCAGTACTTC. Encoded protein: CASSDQGYGSYEQYF.